This T cell receptor beta chain emerged from a study of cytomegalovirus exposure and HLA in healthy donors (dated by TCRdb to about 2017). General notes on the study: According to an earlier analysis of several hundred of the donors, 150 million to 200 million T cells yielded 95 million to 140 million unique TCR beta sequences and around 280 Gb of sequence data. Besides the first cohort of some 670 subjects, a separate validation cohort made up of roughly 120 different subjects was used. Among roughly 400 genotyped donors of the cohort, an average of approximately 200,000 unique TCR beta nucleotide sequences was sequenced per donor, of which roughly 17% were non-productive. To decide whether each TCR beta V gene segment behaved as functional or pseudogenic, an earlier analysis of some 600 of the donors relied on high-throughput TCR beta sequencing. Rather than using new phenotypic data, the later analysis identified candidate immune exposures from TCR beta sequences and from how often those sequences occurred across donors. To predict cytomegalovirus infection status, the study brought together high-throughput TCR immunosequencing, statistical association of individual TCRs with disease status, and machine learning. To study patterns of TCR occurrence, a later analysis re-analyzed previously published TCR beta repertoires from just over 650 donors and added high-resolution HLA genotyping. Because of strong linkage in the cohort, a handful of DR-DQ haplotypes were treated as single units for association and clustering. HLA typing included class I and class II loci at four-digit resolution. Every discovery cohort repertoire had been produced on one sequencing platform. Donor age, sex, ethnicity and CMV serostatus were compiled together with the repertoire data. The study used immunosequencing to profile the T cell repertoires of about 670 subjects and linked those repertoires to cytomegalovirus serostatus. In a later genetic analysis, genome-wide SNP genotypes for about 65% of the roughly 670 donors were used, and that subset was treated as a discovery cohort. Approximately 310 gigabases of sequencing data and around 80 million unique TCR sequences made up an early release that covered some 640 HLA-typed donors. The genetic ancestry cluster associated with self-reported Caucasian donors included 81% of the roughly 410 genotyped donors. The study was designed to test whether signatures of past pathogen exposure could be identified by cataloging public T cell receptors. The number of donors typed differed by locus, with about 629-630 for A, B, C, DRB1 and DQB1, around 560 for DQA1, nearly 610 for DPA1, and approximately 470 for DPB1. Paper-wide results and their limitations: According to a later analysis, most CMV-associated TCR beta chains appeared to be HLA-restricted, and the HLA associations seemed to be driven largely by CMV exposure. A group of highly shared sequence variants was considered likely to be a technical artifact of the sequencing pipeline. In the study, approximately 160 TCR beta chains were listed as associated with cytomegalovirus. In a later analysis, several top co-occurrence clusters were reported to appear linked to parvovirus B19, influenza, CMV and Epstein-Barr virus. Broadly in line with IMGT annotations, most TCR beta V segments showed up in productive rearrangements about 87% or about 30% of the time in an earlier analysis of several hundred of the donors. The authors suggested that the approach could potentially be generalized to other disease states and immunological phenotypes. In a later genetic analysis, a missense DCLRE1C variant was associated with V-gene and J-gene trimming of TCR beta chains, and the association was replicated in an independent cohort. Over 15 rarely observed V segments, including chromosome 9 orphons, were excluded from the earlier analysis of some 590 of the donors because counts were too low. In a later analysis, the rate of TCR association differed among HLA loci, with DRB1 alleles having the most associated TCRs and HLA-C alleles having the fewest. The classifier was reported to diagnose cytomegalovirus status with high specificity and sensitivity in both the original cohort and the validation cohort. Strong co-occurrence of HLA alleles, especially DR and DQ, made assigning TCR associations to individual alleles difficult. A further reported finding was that TCR beta sequences accurately predicted the HLA-A and HLA-B alleles for most subjects in the first cohort. Immune exposure information for the cohort was limited to CMV serostatus. In a later analysis, HLA-associated TCR beta chains were found to be more clonally expanded and to have lower generation probabilities than equally common non-associated chains. A later genetic analysis reported fewer N-insertions in productive TCRs among donors in an Asian-associated ancestry cluster than the roughly 690-donor mean. Because the 87-base-pair reads could not distinguish some IMGT-functional V segments, including TRBV6-2 and TRBV6-3, those segments were excluded. A later analysis associated about 18,000 TCR beta sequences with specific HLA alleles at a false discovery rate of 0.05. Most TCR sequences were observed very rarely across donors, whereas some public TCRs were present in many individuals. In vitro tests confirmed that a few of the cytomegalovirus-associated TCR beta chains recognize cytomegalovirus antigens. Because HLA typing was missing for some donors at each locus, association tests included only the typed subset. This cohort had only TCR beta chains sequenced, and the lack of alpha or paired-chain data limited which features could be detected. Presence/absence analyses assumed roughly uniform sequencing depth across donors, an assumption that may not hold. Correlated functional status among segregating V segments might be attributable to linkage disequilibrium, but an unknown experimental factor could not be ruled out.

The cohort consisted of 600 to 700 healthy bone marrow donors. Cohort members were all nominally healthy when sampled, although unrecorded immune exposures were likely present. The donor tested CMV seropositive and was one of the 289 seropositive cohort members. Every donor gave a peripheral blood sample, and the peripheral blood mononuclear cells from that sample were used for TCR beta sequencing. The Qiagen DNeasy Blood Extraction Kit was used to extract genomic DNA from the blood cell samples. Libraries were made using the immunoSEQ multiplex PCR assay. For the multiplex PCR, a mixture combining 60 forward primers for TCR Vbeta segments and 13 reverse primers for TCR Jbeta segments was used. The CDR3 region of rearranged TCR beta genes was amplified from genomic DNA by a multiplex PCR assay. Amplified TCR beta libraries were sequenced as 87-base-pair reads on the Illumina HiSeq System. Under the source paper's analysis protocol: A later analysis tallied roughly 78 million unique TCR beta chains across the 666 repertoires, and some 10 million of those chains were shared by two or more donors. Raw reads were error-corrected and collapsed into unique sequences by a nearest-neighbor algorithm in which closely related sequences were merged to remove PCR and sequencing errors. To assign V, D and J gene segments, CDR3 sequences were aligned to IMGT reference sequences. For a sequence to be retained, a match of at least six nucleotides was required to both a V gene segment and a J gene segment. A rearrangement counted as productive if the CDR3 had no stop codons and remained in frame with V and J, and every other rearrangement counted as non-productive. Following IMGT convention, CDR3 was defined as the stretch from the second conserved V-encoded cysteine to the conserved J-encoded phenylalanine. The earlier analysis of fewer than 750 of the donors excluded sequences that lacked an unambiguous match to a single V gene segment. An earlier analysis of 587 of the donors called V segments functional above 56.7% productive rearrangements and segregating when the between-donor standard deviation exceeded 5%. A statistical classification framework was built to diagnose cytomegalovirus status from the catalog of TCR beta chain sequences. In a later analysis, TCR nucleotide sequences were compared against IMGT/GENE-DB human TR gene sequences so that V and J genes could be assigned. The TCRdist pipeline was used in a later analysis to assign CDR3 sequences and most-parsimonious VDJ recombination scenarios. In a later analysis, every TCR beta chain was defined by the combination of its CDR3 amino acid sequence and its V-gene family, and reads without a unique V-gene family were dropped. A later analysis removed roughly 590 highly shared, low-generation-probability nucleotide sequences to deal with suspected cross-contamination and a sequencing artifact. For each public chain, a later analysis derived a clonal expansion index from normalized ranks of inferred template counts within each repertoire. Generation probabilities in a later analysis came from a VDJ recombination model fitted to out-of-frame rearrangements, and those results were checked against IGoR. In a later analysis, TCR-TCR, TCR-HLA and TCR-CMV co-occurrence was scored with hypergeometric tests, and a repertoire-size bias correction was applied to TCR pairs. To estimate false discovery rates, a later analysis permuted the HLA or CMV assignments 20 times. In a later analysis, co-occurring TCRs were grouped with DBSCAN, and TCRdist sequence similarity was added when clustering was performed within HLA-allele-positive subsets. Repertoires with fewer than 30,000 or more than 120,000 public chains, plus five repertoires with anomalous nucleotide sharing, were excluded from co-occurrence clustering. Imported from immuneACCESS, the table was reduced by TCRdb to in-frame sequences with V and J called. These copies leave out some clones; in studies compared against another copy, an unresolved V gene accounts for under half, and the cause of the remainder is not known. V and J calls and clone size are given by that table; D and trimming were obtained from the DNA. Recorded for this sample are about 140,000 clones; about 80% of them occurred a single time. The ten biggest clones cover roughly 9.7% of the sample.

This clone was seen only once. Its recognized antigen is unknown. Base qualities were left out, and no much larger clone turns up one base away. Germline trimming amounts to 1 base on V and 4 bases on J, with 4 as the count of junction bases outside the gene matches. Including the terminal cysteine and phenylalanine, the CDR3 comprises 15 residues. Of all the DNA, just the CDR3 is kept, 45 bases in frame from base 1. CDR1 and CDR2 (LNHNV, YYDKDF) derive from the germline V gene (reference sequence). This clonotype was sampled from a woman aged 60-70 years in good health and CMV-seropositive. Sequencing was carried out using PBMCs. The sequence joins TRBV15 to TRBJ1-5, with 7 middle bases fitting TRBD1. The sequence in DNA is TGTGCCACCAGCAGAGGTGGACAGGATAATCAGCCCCAGCATTTT. Its coded protein is CATSRGGQDNQPQHF.